One sample yielded the 10 T cell receptor beta chains listed below, sequenced in a study of cytomegalovirus exposure and HLA in healthy donors. PCR primers comprised 60 Vbeta and 13 Jbeta primers. The assay was immunoSEQ multiplex PCR, and TCRdb's table has in-frame clones only and misses some. The sample contains about 89,000 clones, approximately 76% of which appear only once. Sequenced sample: PBMCs. The receptors were gathered from a man aged 25-45 years in good health and CMV-seropositive.

The chain carries TRBV7-9 and TRBJ1-6, with a possible D match to TRBD1 (5 bases). The CDR3 extends over 14 amino acids. V was shortened by 5 bases and J by 9 bases, with 14 bases between the two germline ends. From germline, CDR1 is SEHNR and CDR2 FQNEAQ (reference sequence). The CDR3 spells CASSDNSGGSPLHF. Written as DNA, the CDR3 is TGTGCCAGCAGCGACAATTCCGGGGGTTCACCCCTCCACTTT.

V and J are TRBV6-5 and TRBJ2-2; TRBD2 aligns across 8 bases. The J segment lost 1 base and the V segment lost 4 bases, leaving 5 bases of the junction unmatched. This CDR3 spans 16 amino acids. From germline, CDR1 is MNHEY and CDR2 SVGAGI. CDR3 protein: CASSSSSGLNTGELFF. Here the CDR3 DNA reads TGTGCCAGCAGTTCGTCTAGCGGGCTGAACACCGGGGAGCTGTTTTTT.

The rearrangement links TRBV6-1 to TRBJ1-1, with D perhaps TRBD1 (5 bases). Between the trimmed V and J ends, which lost 6 bases and 0 bases, there was a span of 11 bases. The germline V gene encodes CDR1 MNHNS and CDR2 SASEGT. This CDR3 contains 14 residues. The CDR3 loop reads CASRRQSMNTEAFF. In DNA, the CDR3 is TGTGCCAGCAGAAGACAGTCGATGAACACTGAAGCTTTCTTT.

The chain recombines TRBV6-5 with TRBJ2-3, with 8 bases matching TRBD2. Germline trimming cut 5 bases from V and 0 bases from J; bases unmatched to any gene: 1. Germline-derived CDR1 and CDR2 are MNHEY and SVGAGI. The CDR3 loop spans 14 amino acids. CDR3 DNA: TGTGCCAGCAGTCTAGCGGGCAGCACAGATACGCAGTATTTT. Amino acids: CASSLAGSTDTQYF.

This chain links TRBV18 with TRBJ2-7, with D maybe TRBD1 (6 bases). Trimming left V 3 bases short and J 2 bases short, with 8 bases between. The germline gives CDR1 KGHSH, CDR2 LQKENI. The CDR3 is 13 amino acids. Written as DNA, the CDR3 is TGTGCCAGCTCACCGGACAGCACCTACGAGCAGTACTTC. Amino acid sequence: CASSPDSTYEQYF.

This chain links TRBV4-1 with TRBJ1-1; D unclear. Trimming removed 5 bases at V and 6 bases at J, with 16 bases between. Germline V gene sequence: CDR1 MGHRA, CDR2 YSYEKL. The CDR3 covers 14 residues. The CDR3 sequence: CASSAPSMIAEAFF. The CDR3 coding sequence is TGCGCCAGCAGCGCCCCGAGTATGATTGCTGAAGCTTTCTTT.

The rearrangement joins TRBV6-5 to TRBJ2-7, with 10 bases aligning to TRBD1. This CDR3 has 16 residues. Germline lookup yields CDR1 MNHEY and CDR2 SVGAGI. J lost 2 bases, V lost 2 bases, and 6 bases had no gene match. The DNA for the CDR3 is TGTGCCAGCAGTTACCGCACTGGACAGGGGGCCTACGAGCAGTACTTC. Protein sequence: CASSYRTGQGAYEQYF.

This chain joins TRBV7-9 and TRBJ1-2, with D unclear. Germline assignment: CDR1 SEHNR and CDR2 FQNEAQ (reference sequence). Trimming removed 6 bases at V and 4 bases at J, with 18 bases between. The CDR3 has 15 residues. The CDR3 here is CASSYPGGRGYGYTF. The CDR3 DNA is TGTGCCAGCAGTTACCCCGGCGGGCGTGGCTATGGCTACACCTTC.

The chain joins TRBV7-2 to TRBJ2-7, with 10 bases matching TRBD1. The CDR3 contains 15 residues. V lost 5 bases and J lost 3; bases outside the gene matches: 7. From germline, CDR1 is SGHTA and CDR2 FQGNSA. The CDR3 protein is CASSAGQGRGYEQYF. The CDR3 nucleotides read TGTGCCAGCAGCGCGGGACAGGGGCGCGGCTACGAGCAGTACTTC.

The chain uses TRBV28 and TRBJ2-1, with unresolved D. Germline V gives CDR1 MDHEN, CDR2 SYDVKM. CDR3 length equals 14 residues. Trimming shortened V by 7 bases and J by 0 bases, and 10 bases separated the two germline ends. The CDR3 bases are TGTGCCAGCACCTTGCCCAGCTCCTACAATGAGCAGTTCTTC. It translates to CASTLPSSYNEQFF.